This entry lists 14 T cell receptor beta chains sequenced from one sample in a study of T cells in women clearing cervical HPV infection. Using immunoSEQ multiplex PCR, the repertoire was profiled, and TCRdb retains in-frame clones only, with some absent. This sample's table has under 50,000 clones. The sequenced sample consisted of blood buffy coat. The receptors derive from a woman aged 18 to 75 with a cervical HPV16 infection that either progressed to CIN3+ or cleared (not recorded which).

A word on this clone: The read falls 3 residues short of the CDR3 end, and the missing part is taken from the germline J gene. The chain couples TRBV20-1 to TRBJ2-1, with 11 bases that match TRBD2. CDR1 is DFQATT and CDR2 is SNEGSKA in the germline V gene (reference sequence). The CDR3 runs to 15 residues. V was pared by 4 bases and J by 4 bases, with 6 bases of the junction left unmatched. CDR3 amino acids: CSANPGTSGYNEQFF. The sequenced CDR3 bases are TGCAGTGCTAACCCCGGGACTAGCGGATACAATGAG.

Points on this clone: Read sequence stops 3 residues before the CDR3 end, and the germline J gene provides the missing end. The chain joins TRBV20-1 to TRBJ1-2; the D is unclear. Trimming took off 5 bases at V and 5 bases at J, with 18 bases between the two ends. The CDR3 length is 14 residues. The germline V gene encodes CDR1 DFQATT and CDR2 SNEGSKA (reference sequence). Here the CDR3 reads CSAPDVSGGYGYTF. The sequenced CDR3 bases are TGCAGTGCTCCGGATGTTTCGGGCGGGTATGGC.

CDR3 DNA (partial): TGCAGTGTTAAAGAGGGGGGGTCTCGGGAGACG. It encodes CSVKEGGSRET. The entire CDR3 is CSVKEGGSRETQYF. The chain carries TRBV20-1 and TRBJ2-3, with a tentative D call TRBD2 (7 bases). The DNA ends 3 residues before the CDR3 does, and the rest of the CDR3 is filled in from the germline J gene. This CDR3 has 14 amino acids. CDR1 and CDR2 (germline): DFQATT, SNEGSKA (reference sequence).

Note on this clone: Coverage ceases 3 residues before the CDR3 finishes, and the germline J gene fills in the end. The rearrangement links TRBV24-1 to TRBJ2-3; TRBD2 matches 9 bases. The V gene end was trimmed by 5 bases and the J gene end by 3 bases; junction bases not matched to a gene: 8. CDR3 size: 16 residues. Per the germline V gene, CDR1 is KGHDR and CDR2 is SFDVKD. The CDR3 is CATSAPSGKGTDTQYF. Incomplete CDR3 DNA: TGTGCCACCAGTGCCCCTAGCGGGAAGGGTACAGATACG.

The CDR3 sequence: CASSIKGAFSGANVLFF. CDR3 DNA (partial): TGTGCCAGTAGTATTAAGGGGGCCTTCTCTGGGGCCAACGTA. V usage is TRBV19 and J usage is TRBJ1-4, with 7 bases fitting TRBD1. The CDR3 is cut off 3 residues early in the read; its end comes from the germline J gene. This CDR3 region has 17 residues. Germline V CDR1 and CDR2: LNHDA, SQIVND (reference sequence).

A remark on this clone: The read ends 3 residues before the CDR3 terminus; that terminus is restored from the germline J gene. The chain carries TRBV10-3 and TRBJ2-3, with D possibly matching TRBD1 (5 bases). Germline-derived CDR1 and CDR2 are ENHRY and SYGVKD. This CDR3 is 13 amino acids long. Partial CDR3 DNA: TGTGCCATCAGTGACCCAGGGATGGAGACG. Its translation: CAISDPGMET. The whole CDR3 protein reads CAISDPGMETQYF.

The covered CDR3 bases are TGTGCCAGCAGCTCTTCGGGACAGGGAATAAACGAG. It yields the protein CASSSSGQGINE. The entire CDR3 reads CASSSSGQGINEQYF. The V gene is TRBV13, the J gene TRBJ2-7; 9 nucleotides align to TRBD1. The DNA ends 3 residues before the CDR3 does, and the rest of the CDR3 is filled in from the germline J gene. The CDR3 length is 15 residues. Germline values: CDR1 PRHDT, CDR2 FYEKMQ (reference sequence). J lost 5 bases, V lost 4 bases, and 9 bases had no gene match.

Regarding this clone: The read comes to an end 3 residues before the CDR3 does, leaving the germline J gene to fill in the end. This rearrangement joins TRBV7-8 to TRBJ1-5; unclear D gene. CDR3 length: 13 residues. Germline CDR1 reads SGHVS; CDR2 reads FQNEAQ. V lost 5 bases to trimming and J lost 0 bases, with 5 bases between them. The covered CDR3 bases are TGTGCCAGCAGCATAAATAGCAATCAGCCC. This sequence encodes CASSINSNQP. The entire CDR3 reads CASSINSNQPQHF.

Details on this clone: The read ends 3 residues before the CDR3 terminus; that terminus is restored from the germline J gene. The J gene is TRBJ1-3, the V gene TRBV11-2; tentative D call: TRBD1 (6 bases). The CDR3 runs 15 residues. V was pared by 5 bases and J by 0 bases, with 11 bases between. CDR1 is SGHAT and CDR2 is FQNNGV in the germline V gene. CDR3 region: CASSVRDTSGNTIYF. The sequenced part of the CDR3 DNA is TGTGCCAGCAGCGTTCGGGACACCTCTGGAAACACC.

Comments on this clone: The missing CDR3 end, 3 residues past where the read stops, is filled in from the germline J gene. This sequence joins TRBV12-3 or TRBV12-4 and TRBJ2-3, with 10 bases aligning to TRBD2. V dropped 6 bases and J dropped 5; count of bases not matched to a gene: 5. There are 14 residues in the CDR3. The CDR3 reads CASRAGGPVDTQYF. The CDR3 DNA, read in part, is TGTGCCAGCAGAGCGGGAGGGCCTGTAGATACG.

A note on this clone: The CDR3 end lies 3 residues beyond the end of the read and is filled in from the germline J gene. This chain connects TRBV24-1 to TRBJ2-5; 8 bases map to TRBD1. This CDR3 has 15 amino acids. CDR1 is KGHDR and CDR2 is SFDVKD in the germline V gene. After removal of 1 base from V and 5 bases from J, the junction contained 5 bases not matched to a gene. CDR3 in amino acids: CATSDLRQGSETQYF. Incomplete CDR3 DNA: TGTGCCACCAGTGATTTAAGACAGGGGAGTGAGACC.

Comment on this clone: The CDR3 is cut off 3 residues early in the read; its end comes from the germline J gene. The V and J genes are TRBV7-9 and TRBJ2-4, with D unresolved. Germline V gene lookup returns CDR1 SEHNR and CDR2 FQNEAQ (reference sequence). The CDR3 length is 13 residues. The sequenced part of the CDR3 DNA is TGTGCCAGCAGCTTCGAAGGGCTGGATGGT. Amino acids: CASSFEGLDG. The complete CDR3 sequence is CASSFEGLDGQYF.

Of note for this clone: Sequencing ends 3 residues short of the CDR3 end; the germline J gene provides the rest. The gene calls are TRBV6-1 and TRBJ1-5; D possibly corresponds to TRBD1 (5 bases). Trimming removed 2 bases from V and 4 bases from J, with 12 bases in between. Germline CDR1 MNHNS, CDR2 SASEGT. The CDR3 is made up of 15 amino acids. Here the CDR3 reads CASSELGGANQPQHF. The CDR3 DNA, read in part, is TGTGCCAGCAGTGAACTCGGGGGAGCGAATCAGCCC.

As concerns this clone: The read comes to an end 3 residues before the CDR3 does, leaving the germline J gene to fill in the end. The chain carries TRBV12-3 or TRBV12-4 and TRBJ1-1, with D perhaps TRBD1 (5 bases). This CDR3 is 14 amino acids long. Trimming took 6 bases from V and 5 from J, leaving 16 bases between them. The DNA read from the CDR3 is TGTGCCAGCAGCAGAGGAGGGGCCGGGACTGAA. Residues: CASSRGGAGTE. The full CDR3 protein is CASSRGGAGTEAFF.